The sample holds a few counts of the clone carrying this T cell receptor beta chain. The data originate from a study of blood T cell repertoires in COVID-19. Across the whole study: Acute and convalescent COVID-19 specimens originated in the United States, Italy and Spain. Sample material is recorded as cDNA or gDNA derived from T cells, B-cell-depleted T cells, or PBMCs.

Germline CDR1 is MNHEY and CDR2 is SVGAGI. The germline V and J ends were trimmed by 7 bases and 5 bases, with 14 bases remaining between them. The CDR3 totals 14 residues. Methods used by the authors: Counts of nucleated cells, estimated from reference gene primer amplification, were obtained. The repertoire was sequenced with immunoSEQ multiplex PCR; TCRdb's copy has only in-frame clones and lacks some. V and J calls and clone size are given by that table; D and trimming were obtained from the DNA. The profile shows 100,000 to 150,000 clones, 55% to 70% of them singletons. The clonotype was recovered from a woman aged 70 to 79 with acute or convalescent COVID-19. This chain connects TRBV6-5 to TRBJ2-2; the D is unclear. What was sequenced was peripheral blood. CDR3 in DNA: TGTGCCAGCACGTCCTTAACCCGGACCGGGGAGCTGTTTTTT. Its protein product is CASTSLTRTGELFF.